Sequencing of this T cell receptor (beta chain) was carried out in a study of blood T cell repertoires in COVID-19 (dated by TCRdb to 2020 to 2021). At the level of the whole study: The collaborator samples originated in the United States, Italy and Spain and spanned the acute and convalescent phases of COVID-19. The material from the prospective study consisted of cDNA or gDNA derived from T cells, B-cell-depleted T cells, or PBMCs. The dataset comprised deeply sampled blood TCRbeta repertoires from subjects exposed to, actively infected with, or recovered from COVID-19. The repertoires were released in a freely available public database intended as a resource for research on the immune response to SARS-CoV-2. The samples were drawn from the first 160 participants of the ongoing ImmuneRACE study and from about 1,200 subjects provided by 6 global collaborators. The sample metadata nearly always contained a de-identified subject ID, COVID-19 status, age in years and sex. Where available, HLA class I and class II types were obtained from metadata supplied by the sample provider rather than from assay-based typing. What the work shows at the level of the full study, not this receptor alone: The quantity of clinical and demographic metadata differed by source and by participant and was supplied without curation.

From cysteine to phenylalanine, the CDR3 is 16 amino acids long. Of all the DNA, just the CDR3 is kept, 48 bases in frame from base 1. From the germline V gene (reference sequence), CDR1 is MNHEY and CDR2 is SMNVEV. V and J are truncated by 6 bases and 4 bases respectively, leaving an intervening sequence of 21 bases. Details on this clone: This receptor's antigen is unknown. No base quality information exists; no much larger clone differs at one position.

Collaborating institutions collected whole blood in K2EDTA tubes following their own protocols. For TCRbeta analysis, collaborators shipped samples as frozen whole blood, isolated PBMCs, or DNA extracted from either of those sample types. TCRbeta CDR3 regions were amplified from genomic DNA using the immunoSEQ Assay, a bias-controlled multiplex PCR. From the authors' description of their analysis: Nucleated cell counts per sample were estimated from amplification of reference gene primers within the assay. To quantify the absolute abundance of each unique TCRbeta CDR3 rearrangement, sequence reads were collapsed and filtered. For each sample, productive Simpson clonality was calculated as the square root of Simpson's diversity index across productive rearrangements. TCRdb re-hosts the immuneACCESS table, in-frame sequences only. Its copies lack some clones; in the studies checked, an unresolved V gene accounts for under half of them, and the cause for the rest is not known. That table furnishes V, J and clone size, whereas the DNA furnished D and trimming. This sample gives over 40,000 clones in total; nearly 85% of them show up just once. The ten largest clonotypes hold around 15% of the sample.

Input material: peripheral blood. The receptor comes from a man aged 35 to 55 with acute or convalescent COVID-19. The sequence is built from TRBV27 and TRBJ2-5; the D gene is possibly TRBD2, with 6 bases matching. The nucleotide sequence is given as TGTGCCAGCAGCCCTTATAGGCCGCGGACTACAGAGACCCAGTACTTC. Translated, it reads CASSPYRPRTTETQYF.